This T cell receptor (beta chain) stems from a study of blood T cells in healthy people across ages. From germline, CDR1 is SGHTA and CDR2 FQGNSA. The CDR3 spans 14 residues. Trimming removed 1 base at V and 7 bases at J, with 14 bases between. Together with a sample-barcoded 5' primer, a J-beta primer mix was included in a second PCR lasting roughly 7 to 11 cycles. TCRdb reprocessed the 5' RACE reads via MiXCR and lists one record per CDR3 protein. The sample gives more than 600,000 distinct CDR3 sequences, approximately 25% of which show up once; 9.4% is in the top ten. These data are also associated with another study on T cells of mothers and their children.

This clonotype originated in a boy between 10 and 17 years old in good health. The chain is built from TRBV7-2 and TRBJ2-7; D is possibly TRBD2 (5 bases). Sequencing was done on a sample of blood. CDR3 sequence (DNA): TGTGCCAGCAGCTTAGATCGGGTCGGCGGGGAGCAGTACTTC. It codes for CASSLDRVGGEQYF.